The 28 T cell receptor beta chains reported below all come from one sample, sequenced in a study of metastatic and nonmetastatic thyroid tumors. No treatment had been given to any patient before thyroid surgery. TCRdb re-called the PCR reads via MiXCR. This sample yields just over 20,000 clones, of which less than 20% are seen a single time; under 20% belongs to the top ten. The sample consisted of blood. The receptors here all came from a female donor with papillary thyroid cancer or a benign thyroid nodule (not recorded which). Some clones in this sample may be carry-over from other donors' samples.

The V and J genes are TRBV20-1 and TRBJ2-7; 11 nucleotides agree with TRBD2. The CDR3 has 13 amino acids. The germline V gene has CDR1 DFQATT and CDR2 SNEGSKA (reference sequence). Losses at the gene ends were 6 bases for V and 3 bases for J; bases not matched to a gene: 4. For the CDR3, the DNA is TGCAGTGCCCTAGCGGGAGGCAACTACGAGCAGTACTTC. As protein: CSALAGGNYEQYF.

In regard to this clone: This CDR3 fails to terminate in the conserved phenylalanine or tryptophan, so it likely reflects a read error. The chain joins TRBV10-3 to TRBJ2-3; D unresolved. The CDR3 covers 13 residues. CDR1 is ENHRY and CDR2 is SYGVKD in the germline V gene. The CDR3 spells CAISEGSTDMQYY. The CDR3 nucleotides read TGTGCCATCAGTGAAGGAAGCACAGATATGCAGTATTAT.

About this clone itself: This sequence may be a read error, since a much larger clone differs from it by one base. This likely comes from a read error, as the CDR3 has no conserved phenylalanine or tryptophan at its end. This chain connects TRBV13 to TRBJ1-1, with unresolved D. The germline gives CDR1 PRHDT, CDR2 FYEKMQ (reference sequence). The CDR3 sequence is 13 residues long. Trimming took off 5 bases at V and 1 base at J, with 8 bases between the two ends. The CDR3 DNA is TGTGCCAGCAGCCCCCGGAAGAACACTGAAGCTTTCCTT. It translates to CASSPRKNTEAFL.

There are many counts of this clone. V gene TRBV19 combines with J gene TRBJ2-6; the match to TRBD1 covers 7 bases. The CDR3 contains 15 residues. The junction had 4 bases not matched to a gene; V was cut back by 5 bases and J by 3 bases. The germline V gene has CDR1 LNHDA and CDR2 SQIVND (reference sequence). This CDR3 is CASSFDRVGANVLTF. The CDR3 DNA reads as TGTGCCAGTAGTTTTGACAGGGTTGGGGCCAACGTCCTGACTTTC.

This clone was seen repeatedly, ten times or more. The chain has TRBV7-6 and TRBJ2-5, with TRBD2 matching over 13 bases. Trimming cost V 1 base and J 4 bases; bases outside gene matches: 3. CDR3 size: 16 residues. Per the germline V gene, CDR1 is SGHVS and CDR2 is FNYEAQ. The CDR3, as DNA: TGTGCCAGCAGCTTAGGGGGACTAGCGGGATCAGAGACCCAGTACTTC. Amino acid sequence: CASSLGGLAGSETQYF. The variable domain in full, with the rest retrieved from reference TRBV7-6 and TRBJ2-5, is GAGVSQSPRYKVTKRGQDVALRCDPISGHVSLYWYRQALGQGPEFLTYFNYEAQQDKSGLPNDRFSAERPEGSISTLTIQRTEQRDSAMYRCASSLGGLAGSETQYFGPGTRLLVL.

This chain joins TRBV11-2 and TRBJ2-3; 8 positions match TRBD1. After removal of 7 bases from V and 6 bases from J, the junction contained 12 bases not matched to a gene. Germline assignment: CDR1 SGHAT and CDR2 FQNNGV. The CDR3 sequence is 15 residues long. The chain's CDR3 is CASIITGGAADTQYF. CDR3 sequence (DNA): TGTGCCAGCATCATCACAGGGGGTGCGGCGGATACGCAGTATTTT.

This clone was counted ten times or more. The rearrangement joins TRBV19 to TRBJ2-1, with unresolved D. Looked up from germline, CDR1 is LNHDA and CDR2 is SQIVND (reference sequence). The length of the CDR3 is 13 residues. The ends were cut back, 3 bases at V and 5 bases at J, with 8 bases in the middle. The CDR3 region is CASSIYYDNEQFF. The CDR3 DNA sequence: TGTGCCAGTAGTATTTACTACGACAATGAGCAGTTCTTC. Full variable domain (missing parts from reference TRBV19 and TRBJ2-1): DGGITQSPKYLFRKEGQNVTLSCEQNLNHDAMYWYRQDPGQGLRLIYYSQIVNDFQKGDIAEGYSVSREKKESFPLTVTSAQKNPTAFYLCASSIYYDNEQFFGPGTRLTVL.

The gene calls are TRBV4-1 and TRBJ2-7, with TRBD1 matching 9 bases. CDR1 and CDR2 from the germline V gene are MGHRA and YSYEKL. The junction had 4 bases not matched to a gene; V was cut back by 0 bases and J by 4 bases. The CDR3 contains 15 residues. This chain's CDR3 is CASSQDWDRVYEQYF. The CDR3 nucleotides are TGCGCCAGCAGCCAAGATTGGGACAGGGTTTACGAGCAGTACTTC.

This clone has at least ten counts. V and J are TRBV7-6 and TRBJ2-3; TRBD2 matches 10 bases. V was pared by 5 bases and J by 10 bases, with 3 bases of the junction left unmatched. Germline assignment: CDR1 SGHVS and CDR2 FNYEAQ. The CDR3 runs to 12 residues. The CDR3, as DNA: TGTGCCAGCAGCCCAACTAGCGGGGCGCAGTATTTT. This sequence encodes CASSPTSGAQYF.

This clone was picked up a small number of times. The CDR3 does not end in the conserved phenylalanine or tryptophan, so this is likely a read error. The chain links TRBV6-4 to TRBJ1-4, with D perhaps matching TRBD1 (6 bases). Germline V gene lookup returns CDR1 MRHNA and CDR2 SNTAGT. With 5 bases removed from V and 6 bases from J, the gap between germline ends came to 16 bases. CDR3 length: 15 residues. As DNA, the CDR3 is TGTGCCAGCAGTCTCGGGACATGGTGTGATGAAAAACTGTTTTCT. It encodes CASSLGTWCDEKLFS.

In this sample, this clone turned up a few times. The J gene is TRBJ2-7, the V gene TRBV2, with D perhaps being TRBD1 or TRBD2 (5 bases each). Germline CDR1 SNHLY, CDR2 FYNNEI. The CDR3 loop spans 13 amino acids. Trimming left V 7 bases short and J 8 bases short, with 18 bases between. The CDR3 DNA sequence: TGTGCCAGCAAAGGGGACCGTACTACGCAGCAGTACTTC. It codes for CASKGDRTTQQYF.

This clone has ten or more counts. V is TRBV18 and J is TRBJ2-7; 10 positions agree with TRBD2. Germline CDR1 is KGHSH and CDR2 is LQKENI. V gave up 5 bases and J gave up 5 bases; unmatched junction bases: 3. This CDR3 spans 13 amino acids. The CDR3 spells CASSERGGNEQYF. The CDR3 DNA follows: TGTGCCAGCTCAGAGCGGGGGGGAAACGAGCAGTACTTC.

This clone turned up a few times. This chain links TRBV10-3 with TRBJ2-1, with unresolved D. Germline V CDR1 and CDR2: ENHRY, SYGVKD. This CDR3 region has 13 residues. V was shortened by 7 bases and J by 4 bases, with 11 bases between the two germline ends. CDR3 DNA sequence: TGTGCCATCACTCCCCCTCCATACAATGAGCAGTTCTTC. Protein product: CAITPPPYNEQFF.

The table lists this clone with many counts. This rearrangement joins TRBV7-9 to TRBJ2-1; D might be TRBD2 (5 bases). Germline values: CDR1 SEHNR, CDR2 FQNEAQ (reference sequence). The germline V and J ends were trimmed by 3 bases and 7 bases, with 10 bases remaining between them. This CDR3 region has 13 residues. The CDR3 is CASSLGSNNEQFF. The DNA for the CDR3 is TGTGCCAGCAGCTTGGGGAGCAATAATGAGCAGTTCTTC.

At least ten counts were recorded for this clone. The chain combines TRBV10-3 with TRBJ2-5; TRBD2 is a possible D gene (5 bases). Per germline, CDR1 ENHRY and CDR2 SYGVKD. CDR3 length: 13 residues. Here the CDR3 reads CAIAELVKETQYF. Here the CDR3 DNA reads TGTGCGATTGCAGAACTAGTTAAAGAGACCCAGTACTTC.

A few counts support this clone. This sequence joins TRBV12-3 or TRBV12-4 and TRBJ2-7; the match to TRBD2 covers 13 bases. The CDR3 length is 18 residues. With V trimmed by 6 bases and J by 3 bases, 14 bases remained unmatched. Here the CDR3 reads CASRGPGLAGPRNYEQYF. The CDR3 coding sequence is TGTGCCAGCAGGGGGCCGGGACTAGCGGGGCCGAGAAACTACGAGCAGTACTTC.

At least ten counts were recorded for this clone. The sample carries other DNA sequences with the same CDR3. The V and J genes are TRBV12-3 or TRBV12-4 and TRBJ1-1, with D unclear. This CDR3 comprises 14 residues. Trimming left V 2 bases short and J 4 bases short, with 11 bases between. CDR3 region: CASSLFREVTEAFF. CDR3 in DNA: TGTGCCAGCAGTTTATTCCGGGAGGTCACTGAAGCTTTCTTT.

At least ten counts were recorded for this clone. This rearrangement joins TRBV7-8 to TRBJ2-7; the D call may be TRBD1 or TRBD2 (5 bases each). The CDR3 extends over 14 amino acids. V lost 1 base, J lost 6 bases, and 13 bases lay in between. CDR1 is SGHVS and CDR2 is FQNEAQ in the germline V gene. CDR3 region: CASSLGYRGGEQYF. In DNA form, the CDR3 reads TGTGCCAGCAGCTTAGGTTACCGGGGCGGCGAGCAGTACTTC.

In its sample, this clone ranks as medium-sized. The chain combines TRBV6-1 with TRBJ2-7, with a tentative D call TRBD1 (5 bases). The ends were cut back, 6 bases at V and 4 bases at J, with 7 bases in the middle. Germline CDR1 reads MNHNS; CDR2 reads SASEGT. This CDR3 has 11 amino acids. As DNA, the CDR3 is TGTGCCAGCAGGGCAGGGTACGAGCAGTACTTC. Residues: CASRAGYEQYF.

Ten or more counts support this clone. V gene TRBV12-3 or TRBV12-4 combines with J gene TRBJ2-3; D is uncertain. Between the trimmed V and J ends, which lost 3 bases and 2 bases, there was a span of 3 bases. The CDR3 consists of 12 residues. The DNA for the CDR3 is TGTGCCAGCAGTTTGTACACAGATACGCAGTATTTT. This sequence encodes CASSLYTDTQYF.

The V gene is TRBV7-3, the J gene TRBJ2-5; 11 bases map to TRBD1. The CDR3 has 15 amino acids. Germline V lookup: CDR1 SGHTA, CDR2 FQGTGA. J was trimmed by 4 bases and V by 5 bases; bases with no gene match: 6. The CDR3 loop reads CASSRGQGAGETQYF. CDR3 nucleotides: TGTGCCAGCAGCCGAGGACAGGGGGCGGGAGAGACCCAGTACTTC.

This clone is medium-sized within its sample. The chain links TRBV12-3 or TRBV12-4 to TRBJ1-2; the D is unclear. The CDR3 loop spans 13 amino acids. Between the trimmed V and J ends, which lost 6 bases and 6 bases, there was a span of 14 bases. Written as DNA, the CDR3 is TGTGCCAGCAGGCCTGGGAGGTACCATGGCTACACCTTC. It yields the protein CASRPGRYHGYTF.

In regard to this clone: Possible read error: a much larger clone is one base away. This chain uses TRBV5-6 with TRBJ2-5, with TRBD2 as a possible D gene (7 bases). V was clipped by 0 bases and J by 7 bases, with 19 bases between them. The CDR3 covers 16 residues. Looked up from germline, CDR1 is SGHDT and CDR2 is YYEEEE. For the CDR3, the DNA is TGTGCCAGCAGCTTGGACAGATATAAGGGAGGGGGGACCCAGTACTTC. Translating it yields CASSLDRYKGGGTQYF.

This clone was recorded at least ten times. Additional DNA sequences in this sample encode the identical CDR3. The J gene is TRBJ1-5, the V gene TRBV19; D is uncertain. This CDR3 has 9 amino acids. Germline loops: CDR1 LNHDA, CDR2 SQIVND (reference sequence). V was trimmed by 11 bases and J by 6 bases, leaving 5 bases between them. In DNA form, the CDR3 reads TGTGCCGCCGGTCAGCCCCAGCATTTT. Translating it yields CAAGQPQHF.

The chain carries TRBV7-9 and TRBJ2-7; D might be TRBD1 or TRBD2, each matching 6 bases. Germline V gene data show CDR1 as SEHNR and CDR2 as FQNEAQ (reference sequence). Trimming took 5 bases from V and 6 from J, leaving 17 bases between them. The CDR3 has 14 amino acids. The CDR3 here is CASSPTSGAGEQYF. CDR3 DNA sequence: TGTGCCAGCAGCCCCACTTCGGGGGCGGGCGAGCAGTACTTC.

Comments on this clone: A read error may explain this, as a much larger clone is one base away. The rearrangement joins TRBV18 to TRBJ2-7, with unresolved D. Germline loops: CDR1 KGHSH, CDR2 LQKENI. This CDR3 contains 14 residues. V lost 6 bases, J lost 1 base, and 13 bases lay in between. CDR3 DNA: TGTGCCAGCTCGGATCGGCAGGAATCCTACGAGCAGTACTTC. This codes for CASSDRQESYEQYF.

This clone was observed many times. This chain connects TRBV20-1 to TRBJ2-2; 8 nucleotides agree with TRBD2. With 3 bases clipped from V and 1 base from J, the junction kept 7 bases outside the gene matches. The germline CDR1 and CDR2 sequences are DFQATT and SNEGSKA (reference sequence). This CDR3 is built from 16 residues. In DNA form, the CDR3 reads TGCAGTGCTAGTGAGGGACTAGGGCTGAACACCGGGGAGCTGTTTTTT. Its translation: CSASEGLGLNTGELFF.

V is TRBV11-2 and J is TRBJ2-5, with D unresolved. CDR3 length: 14 amino acids. Deletions cut 5 bases from V and 2 bases from J, with 12 bases between. CDR1 is SGHAT, CDR2 FQNNGV, per germline. The CDR3 reads CASSVWLGQETQYF. The CDR3 DNA reads TGTGCCAGCAGCGTGTGGTTGGGACAAGAGACCCAGTACTTC. Full variable domain (outside the CDR3, taken from reference TRBV11-2 and TRBJ2-5): EAGVAQSPRYKIIEKRQSVAFWCNPISGHATLYWYQQILGQGPKLLIQFQNNGVVDDSQLPKDRFSAERLKGVDSTLKIQPAKLEDSAVYLCASSVWLGQETQYFGPGTRLLVL.